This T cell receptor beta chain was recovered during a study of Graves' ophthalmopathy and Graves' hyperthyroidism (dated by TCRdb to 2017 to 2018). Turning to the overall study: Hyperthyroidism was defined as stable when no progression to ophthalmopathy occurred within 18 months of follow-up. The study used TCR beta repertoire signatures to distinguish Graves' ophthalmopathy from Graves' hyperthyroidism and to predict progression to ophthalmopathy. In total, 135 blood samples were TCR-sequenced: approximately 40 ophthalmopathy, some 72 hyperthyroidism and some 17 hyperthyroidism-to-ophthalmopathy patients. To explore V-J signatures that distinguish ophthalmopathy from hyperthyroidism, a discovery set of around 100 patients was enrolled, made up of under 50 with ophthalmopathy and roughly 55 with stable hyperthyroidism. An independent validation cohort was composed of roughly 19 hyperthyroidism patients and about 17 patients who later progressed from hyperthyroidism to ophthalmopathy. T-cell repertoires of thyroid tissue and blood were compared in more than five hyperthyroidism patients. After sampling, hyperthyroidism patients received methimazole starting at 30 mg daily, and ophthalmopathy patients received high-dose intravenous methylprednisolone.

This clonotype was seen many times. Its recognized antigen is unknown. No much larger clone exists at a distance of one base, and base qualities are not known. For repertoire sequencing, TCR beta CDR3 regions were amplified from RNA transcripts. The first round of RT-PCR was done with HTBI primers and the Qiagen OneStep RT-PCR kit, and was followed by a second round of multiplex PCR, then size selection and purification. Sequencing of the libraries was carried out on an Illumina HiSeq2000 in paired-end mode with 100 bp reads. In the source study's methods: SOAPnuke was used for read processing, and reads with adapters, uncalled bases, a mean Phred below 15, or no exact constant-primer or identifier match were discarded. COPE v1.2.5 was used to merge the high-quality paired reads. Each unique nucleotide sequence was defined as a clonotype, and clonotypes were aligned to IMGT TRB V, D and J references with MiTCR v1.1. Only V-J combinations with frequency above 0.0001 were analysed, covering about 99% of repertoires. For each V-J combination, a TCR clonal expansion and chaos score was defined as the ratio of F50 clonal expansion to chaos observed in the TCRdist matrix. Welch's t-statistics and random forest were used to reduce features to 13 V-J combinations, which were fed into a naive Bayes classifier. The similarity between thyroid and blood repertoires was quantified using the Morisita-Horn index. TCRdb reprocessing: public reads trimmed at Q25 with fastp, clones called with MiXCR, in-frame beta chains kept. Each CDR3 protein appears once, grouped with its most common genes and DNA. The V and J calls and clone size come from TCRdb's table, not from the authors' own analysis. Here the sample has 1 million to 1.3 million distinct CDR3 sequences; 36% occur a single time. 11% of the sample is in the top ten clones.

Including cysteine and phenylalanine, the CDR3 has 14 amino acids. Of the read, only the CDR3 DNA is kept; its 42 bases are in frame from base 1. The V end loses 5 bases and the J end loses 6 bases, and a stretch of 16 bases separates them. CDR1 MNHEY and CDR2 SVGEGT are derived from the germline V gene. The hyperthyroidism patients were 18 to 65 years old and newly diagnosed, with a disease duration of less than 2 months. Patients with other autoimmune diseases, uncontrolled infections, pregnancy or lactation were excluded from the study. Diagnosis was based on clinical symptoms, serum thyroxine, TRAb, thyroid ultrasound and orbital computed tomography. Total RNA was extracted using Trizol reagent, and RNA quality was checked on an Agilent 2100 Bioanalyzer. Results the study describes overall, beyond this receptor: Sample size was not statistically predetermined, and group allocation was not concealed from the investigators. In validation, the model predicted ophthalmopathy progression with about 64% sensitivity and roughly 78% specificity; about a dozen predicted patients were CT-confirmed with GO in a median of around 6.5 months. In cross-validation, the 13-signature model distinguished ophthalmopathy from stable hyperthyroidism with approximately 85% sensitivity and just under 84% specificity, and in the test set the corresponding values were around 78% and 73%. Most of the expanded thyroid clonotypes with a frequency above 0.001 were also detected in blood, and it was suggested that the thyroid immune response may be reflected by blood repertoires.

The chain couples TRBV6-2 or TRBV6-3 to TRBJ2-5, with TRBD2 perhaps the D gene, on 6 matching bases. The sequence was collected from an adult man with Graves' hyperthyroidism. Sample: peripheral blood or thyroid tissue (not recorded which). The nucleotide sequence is TGTGCCAGCAGTCGAGACGGGAGCGAAAAGACCCAGTACTTC. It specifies CASSRDGSEKTQYF.